Detailed here is one T cell receptor beta chain. Its antigen is unknown. Germline CDR1 SEHNR, CDR2 FQNEAQ (reference sequence). The CDR3 has 15 amino acids. Trimming stripped 4 bases from V and 2 bases from J, with 15 bases between. The sample originates from a study of Ad26.COV2.S vaccination and SARS-CoV-2 variants. The repertoire was sequenced with immunoSEQ multiplex PCR; TCRdb's copy has only in-frame clones and lacks some. The table has roughly 380,000 clones, about 90% seen once. General observations from the study: Spike-specific TCR breadth ran higher among vaccine recipients than placebo recipients. Comparable non-spike TCR breadth was observed in vaccine and placebo recipients. An underestimation of total T cell responses may have resulted from the TCR breadth and depth analyses.

The source is a human donor who had recovered from COVID-19. The chain is built from TRBV7-9 and TRBJ2-7, with D perhaps TRBD1 or TRBD2 (6 bases each). This specimen was peripheral blood, taken after recovery from COVID-19. In DNA, the CDR3 is TGTGCCAGCAGCTCCCTTGGGGGGCGGACCTACGAGCAGTACTTC. It yields the protein CASSSLGGRTYEQYF. The full variable domain, in which reference TRBV7-9 and TRBJ2-7 provide the parts outside the CDR3, is DTGVSQNPRHKITKRGQNVTFRCDPISEHNRLYWYRQTLGQGPEFLTYFQNEAQLEKSRLLSDRFSAERPKGSFSTLEIQRTEQGDSAMYLCASSSLGGRTYEQYFGPGTRLTVT.